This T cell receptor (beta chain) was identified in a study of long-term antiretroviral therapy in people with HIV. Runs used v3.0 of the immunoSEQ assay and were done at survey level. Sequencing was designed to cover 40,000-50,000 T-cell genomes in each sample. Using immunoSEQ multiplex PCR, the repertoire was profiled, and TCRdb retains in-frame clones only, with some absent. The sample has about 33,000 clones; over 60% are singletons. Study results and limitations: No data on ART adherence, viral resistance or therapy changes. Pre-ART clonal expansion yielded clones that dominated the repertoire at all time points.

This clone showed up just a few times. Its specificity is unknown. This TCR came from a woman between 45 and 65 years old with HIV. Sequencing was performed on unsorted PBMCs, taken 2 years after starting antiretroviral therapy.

This chain's CDR3 is CSGWTGVGVNTQYF. In DNA form, the CDR3 reads TGCAGCGGCTGGACAGGGGTGGGTGTTAATACGCAGTATTTT. The chain links TRBV29-1 to TRBJ2-3; 9 bases agree with TRBD1. CDR3 size: 14 residues. The V segment lost 7 bases and the J segment 7 bases; nucleotides outside the gene matches: 12. Germline V CDR1 and CDR2: SQVTM, ANQGSEA.